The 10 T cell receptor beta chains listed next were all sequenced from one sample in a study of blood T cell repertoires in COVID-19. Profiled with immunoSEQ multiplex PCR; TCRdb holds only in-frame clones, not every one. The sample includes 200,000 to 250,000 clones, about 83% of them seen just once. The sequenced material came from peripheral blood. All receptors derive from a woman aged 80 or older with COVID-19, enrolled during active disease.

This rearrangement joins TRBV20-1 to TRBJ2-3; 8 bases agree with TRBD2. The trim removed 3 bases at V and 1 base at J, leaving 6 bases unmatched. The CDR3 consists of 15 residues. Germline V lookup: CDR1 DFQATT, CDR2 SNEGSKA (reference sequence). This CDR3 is CSASGPTSGTDTQYF. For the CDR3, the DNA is TGCAGTGCTAGTGGCCCGACTAGCGGCACAGATACGCAGTATTTT.

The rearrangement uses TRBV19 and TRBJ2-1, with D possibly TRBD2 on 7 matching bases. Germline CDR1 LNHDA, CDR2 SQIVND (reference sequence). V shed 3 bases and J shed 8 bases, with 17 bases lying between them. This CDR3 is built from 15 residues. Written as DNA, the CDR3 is TGTGCCAGTAGTATTTCCGGGGGGCCTCCCGATGAGCAGTTCTTC. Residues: CASSISGGPPDEQFF.

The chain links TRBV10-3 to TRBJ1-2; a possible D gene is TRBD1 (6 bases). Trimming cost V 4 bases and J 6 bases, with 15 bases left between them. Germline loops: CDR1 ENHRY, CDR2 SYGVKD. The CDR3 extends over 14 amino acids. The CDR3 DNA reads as TGTGCCATCAGTGCCGGGAGGGACAACGATGGCTACACCTTC. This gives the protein CAISAGRDNDGYTF.

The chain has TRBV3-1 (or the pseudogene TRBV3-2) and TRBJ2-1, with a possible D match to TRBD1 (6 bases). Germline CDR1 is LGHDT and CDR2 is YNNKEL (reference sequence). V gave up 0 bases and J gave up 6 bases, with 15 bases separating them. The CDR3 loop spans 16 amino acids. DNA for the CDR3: TGTGCCAGCAGCCAAGAACCGCAGGGGTCTTTCAATGAGCAGTTCTTC. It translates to CASSQEPQGSFNEQFF.

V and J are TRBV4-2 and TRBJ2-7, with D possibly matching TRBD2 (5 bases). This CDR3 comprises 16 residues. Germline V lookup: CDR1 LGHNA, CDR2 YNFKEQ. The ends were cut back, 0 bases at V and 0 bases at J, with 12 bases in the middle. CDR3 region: CASSQDLGASSYEQYF. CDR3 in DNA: TGTGCCAGCAGCCAAGATCTGGGAGCGAGCTCCTACGAGCAGTACTTC.

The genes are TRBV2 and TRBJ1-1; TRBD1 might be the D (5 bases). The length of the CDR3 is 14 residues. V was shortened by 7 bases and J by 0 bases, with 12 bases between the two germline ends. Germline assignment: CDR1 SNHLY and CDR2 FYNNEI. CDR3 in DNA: TGTGCCAGCATGCCGGACATATTGAACACTGAAGCTTTCTTT. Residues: CASMPDILNTEAFF.

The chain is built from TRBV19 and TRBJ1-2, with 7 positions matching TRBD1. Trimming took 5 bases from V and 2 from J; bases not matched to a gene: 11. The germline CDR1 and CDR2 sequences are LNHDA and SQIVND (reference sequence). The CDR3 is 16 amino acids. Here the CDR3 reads CASSPKAQGVNYGYTF. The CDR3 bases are TGTGCCAGTAGTCCTAAGGCCCAGGGGGTAAACTATGGCTACACCTTC.

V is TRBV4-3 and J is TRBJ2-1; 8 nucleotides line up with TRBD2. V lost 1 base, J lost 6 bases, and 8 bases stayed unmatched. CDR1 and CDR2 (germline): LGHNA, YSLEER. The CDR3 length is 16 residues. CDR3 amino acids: CASSQAQRGPGNEQFF. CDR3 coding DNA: TGCGCCAGCAGCCAAGCGCAGCGGGGGCCGGGCAATGAGCAGTTCTTC.

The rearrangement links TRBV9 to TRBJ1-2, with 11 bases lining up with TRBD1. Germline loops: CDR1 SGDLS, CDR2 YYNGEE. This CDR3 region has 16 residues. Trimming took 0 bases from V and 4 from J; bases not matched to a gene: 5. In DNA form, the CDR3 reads TGTGCCAGCAGCGTAGGGACAGGGGGCGCGGGCTATGGCTACACCTTC. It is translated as CASSVGTGGAGYGYTF.

CDR3 DNA sequence: TGCGCCAGCAGCCAAGAAGCGAGGACCTACGAGCAGTACTTC. As protein: CASSQEARTYEQYF. The V call is TRBV4-3, the J call TRBJ2-7; the D is unclear. The CDR3 spans 14 residues. V lost 0 bases, J lost 2 bases, and 8 bases lay in between. Germline V gene lookup returns CDR1 LGHNA and CDR2 YSLEER.